This TCR beta chain was documented in a study of blood T cell repertoires in COVID-19. Study at large: Samples came from the United States, Italy and Spain, spanning acute and convalescent COVID-19. From T cells, B-cell-depleted T cells, or PBMCs came the material, which was cDNA or gDNA.

Enrolled during active infection, Seattle patients were then followed longitudinally. Here immunoSEQ multiplex PCR was the method, and the copy in TCRdb shows in-frame clones only, minus some. The repertoire holds some 400,000 clones, with roughly 86% as singletons. Source material: peripheral blood. This TCR was recovered from a woman aged 55-70 years with COVID-19, enrolled during active disease.

The CDR3 here is CAWKSGGGQPQHF. DNA of the CDR3: TGTGCCTGGAAAAGCGGGGGTGGACAGCCCCAGCATTTT. The V call is TRBV30, the J call TRBJ1-5, with D perhaps matching TRBD1 (5 bases). Trimming removed 4 bases from V and 7 bases from J, with 14 bases in between. This CDR3 spans 13 amino acids. Germline CDR1 GTSNPN, CDR2 SVGIG (reference sequence).